The T cell receptor (beta chain) under discussion was sequenced for a study of T cells in Graves' hyperthyroidism and ophthalmopathy. There were TCR beta CDR3 regions amplified from RNA transcripts. A first-round RT-PCR of the TCR CDR3 used the HTBI primer set. Each CDR3 protein gets one entry after TCRdb re-called the multiplex PCR reads with MiXCR. The data contain around 240,000 distinct CDR3 sequences, roughly 15% of them singletons. The germline CDR1 and CDR2 sequences are DFQATT and SNEGSKA (reference sequence). Germline trimming cut 1 base from V and 4 bases from J; bases unmatched to any gene: 4. The CDR3 consists of 15 residues. Comment on this clonotype: Its target is unknown.

Each diagnosis drew on symptoms, thyroxine, TRAb, thyroid ultrasound and orbital computed tomography findings. Study-wide results and limits: Clonotypes that were expanded in thyroid above 0.001 mostly appeared in blood too. It was a median 6.5 months before onset that the model predicted ophthalmopathy. In simple terms, a model built on 13 V-J features told ophthalmopathy apart from stable hyperthyroidism.

This TCR came from a woman in her forties with Graves' hyperthyroidism that later progressed to Graves' ophthalmopathy. The chain combines TRBV20-1 with TRBJ2-1, with TRBD1 identical over 10 bases. The sequencing input was blood. The chain's CDR3 is CSARGGTGDYNEQFF. Here the CDR3 DNA reads TGCAGTGCTAGAGGTGGGACAGGGGATTACAATGAGCAGTTCTTC.